This T cell receptor (beta chain) was sequenced during a study of cytomegalovirus exposure and HLA in healthy donors. Whole-study results and caveats: The classifier, whose performance was assessed in both the original and validation cohorts, reportedly diagnosed cytomegalovirus status with high specificity and sensitivity. Most likely, a cluster of highly shared sequence variants arose as a sequencing artifact.

A word on this clone: Antigen specificity is unknown.

Primers included in the PCR were 60 Vbeta and 13 Jbeta primers. TCRdb keeps only in-frame clones here, not all; method: immunoSEQ multiplex PCR. This repertoire comprises about 58,000 clones; its ten largest clones make up 4%. The TCR sequence derives from a male donor in good health and CMV-seronegative. The material sequenced was PBMCs.

CDR3 loop: CASSPGQGGHEQFF. The DNA for the CDR3 is TGTGCCAGCAGCCCAGGACAGGGGGGCCATGAGCAGTTCTTC. V gene TRBV9 combines with J gene TRBJ2-1; 10 nucleotides match TRBD1. Trimming took 4 bases from V and 8 from J; bases not matched to a gene: 6. The germline V gene has CDR1 SGDLS and CDR2 YYNGEE. The CDR3 sequence is 14 residues long.